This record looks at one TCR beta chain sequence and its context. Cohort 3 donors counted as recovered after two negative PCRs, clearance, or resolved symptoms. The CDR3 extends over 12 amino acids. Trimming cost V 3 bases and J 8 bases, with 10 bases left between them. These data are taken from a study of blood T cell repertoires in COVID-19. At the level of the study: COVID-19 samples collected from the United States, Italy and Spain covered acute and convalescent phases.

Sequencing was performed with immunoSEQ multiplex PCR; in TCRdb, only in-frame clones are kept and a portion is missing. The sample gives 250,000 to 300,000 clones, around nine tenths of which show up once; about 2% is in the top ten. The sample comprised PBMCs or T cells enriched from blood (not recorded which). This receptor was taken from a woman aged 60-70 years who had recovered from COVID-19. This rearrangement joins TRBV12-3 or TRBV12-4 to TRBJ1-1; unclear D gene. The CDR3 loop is CASSFPLPEAFF. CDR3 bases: TGTGCCAGCAGTTTCCCTCTACCAGAAGCTTTCTTT.